The 2 T cell receptor beta chains listed next were all sequenced from one sample in a study of cytomegalovirus exposure and HLA in healthy donors. The PCR was carried out with 60 Vbeta primers and 13 Jbeta primers. Using immunoSEQ multiplex PCR, the repertoire was profiled, and TCRdb retains in-frame clones only, with some absent. The repertoire has more than 95,000 clones, 75% to 80% of them found once; the top ten carry over 5%. Sequencing input: PBMCs. The receptor set was obtained from a woman aged 40 to 49 in good health and CMV-seronegative.

The chain combines TRBV7-2 with TRBJ1-1; D is ambiguous. The CDR3 sequence is 16 residues long. V lost 3 bases, J lost 3 bases, and 17 bases lay in between. The germline CDR1 and CDR2 sequences are SGHTA and FQGNSA. The CDR3 nucleotides are TGTGCCAGCAGCTTGAGCCCATCCGCCGGGGACACTGAAGCTTTCTTT. It yields the protein CASSLSPSAGDTEAFF.

This clone has just one count. The chain has TRBV2 and TRBJ2-7, with TRBD2 matching over 7 bases. From germline, CDR1 is SNHLY and CDR2 FYNNEI. This CDR3 comprises 15 residues. V shed 6 bases, J shed 2 bases, and the junction held 10 bases outside the gene matches. The CDR3 DNA follows: TGTGCCAGCAGCGACACGAGGGCGGGAGCCTACGAGCAGTACTTC. It codes for CASSDTRAGAYEQYF.